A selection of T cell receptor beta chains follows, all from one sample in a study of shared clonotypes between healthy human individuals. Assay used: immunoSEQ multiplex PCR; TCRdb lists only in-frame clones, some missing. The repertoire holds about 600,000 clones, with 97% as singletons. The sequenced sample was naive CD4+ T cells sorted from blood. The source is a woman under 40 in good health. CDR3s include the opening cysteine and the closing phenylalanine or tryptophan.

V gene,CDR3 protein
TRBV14,CASSHGTGEAFF
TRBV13,CASSHGTVANNYEQYF
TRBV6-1,CASSEAGGVPRPQHF
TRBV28,CASRNFRGLEAFF
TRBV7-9,CASSSLSTDTQYF
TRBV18,CASSPPTGVEFF
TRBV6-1,CASMGGQGNTEAFF
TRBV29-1,CSVEGQLNTEAFF
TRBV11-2,CASSLASGGSYEQYF
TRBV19,CASSIMVLGVNQPQHF
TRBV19,CASSIAVANTGELFF
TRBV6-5,CASRPGHDRHETQYF
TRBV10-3,CAIAGVSYNEQFF
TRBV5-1,CASSPRDGGADTQYF
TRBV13,CASSSFSTDTQYF
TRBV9,CASSQDIGGNQPQHF